Listed below are T cell receptor beta chains from one sample, sequenced in a study of lymphopenia after photon versus proton radiotherapy. Only in-frame clones appear in the TCRdb table, and some are missing; sequencing was by immunoSEQ multiplex PCR. Counted here are around 150,000 clones, roughly nine tenths occurring once; the ten biggest clones make up about 4.7%. This specimen was peripheral blood, taken from a patient treated with photon-based radiotherapy. These receptors all come from a man aged 50-60 years with gastric cancer. CDR3s include the opening cysteine and the closing phenylalanine or tryptophan. The order of the fields is clone size, D gene, J gene, V gene, CDR3 protein, CDR3 DNA. The D gene is left open where the match is weak. Not all rows give a size; the values are once, few, many and, for expanded clones, a class.

. TRBD2 TRBJ2-2 TRBV10-2 CASSDPGSGRAGELFF TGCGCCAGCAGTGACCCCGGTAGCGGGAGAGCCGGGGAGCTGTTTTTT
. . TRBJ1-1 TRBV12-5 CASGLAGGSEAFF TGTGCTAGTGGTTTGGCCGGGGGATCTGAAGCTTTCTTT
. . TRBJ2-3 TRBV5-6 CASSFTSADTQYF TGTGCCAGCAGCTTTACTAGTGCAGATACGCAGTATTTT
. . TRBJ2-3 TRBV7-2 CASSPQFTTTDTQYF TGTGCCAGCAGCCCCCAATTTACTACCACAGATACGCAGTATTTT
. TRBD2 TRBJ2-1 TRBV2 CASSETSGRWNEQFF TGTGCCAGCAGTGAGACTAGCGGGAGGTGGAATGAGCAGTTCTTC
. . TRBJ2-5 TRBV7-2 CASSLVALGTMGGETQYF TGTGCCAGCAGCTTAGTAGCCCTCGGCACAATGGGGGGAGAGACCCAGTACTTC
. . TRBJ2-5 TRBV7-8 CASSLSWLRGQTQYF TGTGCCAGCAGCTTAAGTTGGCTCAGGGGTCAGACCCAGTACTTC
once . TRBJ1-1 TRBV29-1 CSVRWDGGGNTEAFF TGCAGCGTCAGATGGGACGGCGGTGGGAACACTGAAGCTTTCTTT
. . TRBJ2-7 TRBV19 CASSTSAYEQYF TGTGCCAGTAGTACTAGCGCCTACGAGCAGTACTTC
. . TRBJ1-1 TRBV7-6 CASSFRGGTEAFF TGTGCCAGCAGCTTTCGAGGGGGGACTGAAGCTTTCTTT
. TRBD2 TRBJ2-1 TRBV4-1 CASSQEVQREFRNEQFF TGCGCCAGCAGCCAAGAGGTTCAGCGGGAGTTTAGAAATGAGCAGTTCTTC
. . TRBJ2-3 TRBV5-6 CASSFSGLTSTDTQYF TGTGCCAGCAGCTTCTCAGGCCTTACTAGCACAGATACGCAGTATTTT
. . TRBJ1-2 TRBV5-4 CASRGRTAESRANYGYTF TGTGCCAGCAGGGGTCGGACAGCCGAATCGCGAGCTAACTATGGCTACACCTTC
. . TRBJ2-6 TRBV5-4 CASSLGTAFSGANVLTF TGTGCCAGCAGCTTGGGGACAGCATTCTCTGGGGCCAACGTCCTGACTTTC
. . TRBJ1-1 TRBV19 CASSMAGTVNTEAFF TGTGCCAGTAGTATGGCCGGGACCGTGAACACTGAAGCTTTCTTT
. TRBD2 TRBJ2-3 TRBV29-1 CSVRGLAGGSTDTQYF TGCAGCGTTCGGGGACTAGCGGGAGGGAGCACAGATACGCAGTATTTT
. TRBD2 TRBJ2-5 TRBV11-2 CASSFSNSGGETQYF TGTGCCAGCAGCTTTTCGAATAGCGGGGGGGAGACCCAGTACTTC
. TRBD1 TRBJ1-5 TRBV5-4 CASSVDRSNQPQHF TGTGCCAGCAGCGTGGACAGGAGCAATCAGCCCCAGCATTTT
. . TRBJ1-1 TRBV5-6 CASSLAAHTEAFF TGTGCCAGCAGCTTGGCGGCGCACACTGAAGCTTTCTTT
. . TRBJ2-2 TRBV5-4 CASSSKTDSTGELFF TGTGCCAGCAGCAGTAAGACAGACTCCACCGGGGAGCTGTTTTTT
few . TRBJ1-5 TRBV6-1 CASTRDRAGNQPQHF TGTGCCAGCACGCGGGATCGGGCAGGCAATCAGCCCCAGCATTTT
once . TRBJ2-7 TRBV28 CASSLRGEWQGRVEQYF TGTGCCAGCAGTTTAAGGGGGGAGTGGCAGGGAAGGGTCGAGCAGTACTTC
. TRBD1 TRBJ2-7 TRBV11-2 CASSPDRGSGREQYF TGTGCCAGCAGCCCCGACAGGGGGTCGGGTCGAGAGCAGTACTTC
. TRBD2 TRBJ2-5 TRBV5-1 CASSLRAGVEETQYF TGCGCCAGCAGCTTGAGGGCGGGAGTCGAAGAGACCCAGTACTTC
. . TRBJ2-3 TRBV13 CASSRDHYTDTQYF TGTGCCAGCAGCCGGGATCACTACACAGATACGCAGTATTTT
few . TRBJ1-4 TRBV30 CAWKRRRGATNEKLFF TGTGCCTGGAAAAGGAGGCGGGGAGCAACTAATGAAAAACTGTTTTTT
. TRBD1 TRBJ2-6 TRBV19 CASSPQGAAGANVLTF TGTGCCAGTAGTCCTCAGGGGGCGGCTGGGGCCAACGTCCTGACTTTC
. . TRBJ2-3 TRBV6-4 CASSEARGTDTQYF TGTGCCAGCAGTGAGGCTCGGGGGACAGATACGCAGTATTTT
. . TRBJ2-7 TRBV29-1 CSGLDPGSYEQYF TGCAGCGGCCTCGACCCGGGGTCCTACGAGCAGTACTTC
. TRBD1 TRBJ1-2 TRBV7-2 CASSSPGQGRRYTF TGTGCCAGCAGCTCGCCGGGACAGGGTCGTCGCTACACCTTC
. . TRBJ1-5 TRBV7-6 CASGRGNNQPQHF TGTGCCAGCGGCCGGGGGAACAATCAGCCCCAGCATTTT